The 7 T cell receptor beta chains below were found in one sample sequenced in a study of blood T cell repertoires in COVID-19. Repertoires were generated with immunoSEQ multiplex PCR, while TCRdb's copy carries only in-frame clones and drops some. The repertoire includes approximately 72,000 clones, 75% to 90% of them detected once, and about a third sits in the top ten. The sequenced sample was peripheral blood. These receptors were obtained from a woman older than 75 with active or convalescent COVID-19.

V and J are TRBV7-2 and TRBJ2-3; TRBD1 aligns across 8 bases. In germline, CDR1 is SGHTA, CDR2 FQGNSA. The CDR3 spans 16 residues. V lost 8 bases and J lost 2; bases outside the gene matches: 12. The CDR3 here is CASANTGGLITDTQYF. The CDR3 DNA is TGTGCCAGCGCAAACACAGGGGGGCTAATCACAGATACGCAGTATTTT. The variable domain in full, completed from reference TRBV7-2 and TRBJ2-3, reads GAGVSQSPSNKVTEKGKDVELRCDPISGHTALYWYRQSLGQGLEFLIYFQGNSAPDKSGLPSDRFSAERTGGSVSTLTIQRTQQEDSAVYLCASANTGGLITDTQYFGPGTRLTVL.

V gene TRBV4-1 combines with J gene TRBJ2-7; tentative D call: TRBD2 (6 bases). Germline values: CDR1 MGHRA, CDR2 YSYEKL. The CDR3 covers 14 residues. V was clipped by 0 bases and J by 2 bases, with 8 bases between them. CDR3 DNA: TGCGCCAGCAGCCAAGATCCGGGGGCCTACGAGCAGTACTTC. This translates into CASSQDPGAYEQYF.

The chain combines TRBV28 with TRBJ2-5; TRBD2 aligns across 8 bases. Germline assignment: CDR1 MDHEN and CDR2 SYDVKM. The ends lost 7 bases at V and 5 bases at J; junction bases unmatched: 12. The CDR3 extends over 15 amino acids. In DNA, the CDR3 is TGTGCCAGCATCATGATGAGCGGGGGAGCGGAGACCCAGTACTTC. Protein product: CASIMMSGGAETQYF.

This clone has just one count. The chain carries TRBV5-4 and TRBJ2-3; 8 bases are shared with TRBD1. The CDR3 loop spans 17 amino acids. CDR1 and CDR2 from the germline V gene are SGHNT and YYREEE (reference sequence). V dropped 4 bases and J dropped 0; count of bases not matched to a gene: 10. CDR3 nucleotides: TGTGCCAGCAGCCCTGGTTTCGGACAGGGAAGCACAGATACGCAGTATTTT. It yields the protein CASSPGFGQGSTDTQYF.

The V call is TRBV5-6, the J call TRBJ1-2, with D possibly being TRBD1 (6 bases). The CDR3 length is 13 residues. Trimming left V 2 bases short and J 7 bases short, with 12 bases between. The germline V gene encodes CDR1 SGHDT and CDR2 YYEEEE. The DNA of the CDR3 is TGTGCCAGCAGCTTATACAGGGTCGGTGGCTACACCTTC. This codes for CASSLYRVGGYTF.

This chain uses TRBV6-4 with TRBJ2-3; 10 nucleotides line up with TRBD2. The germline V gene has CDR1 MRHNA and CDR2 SNTAGT. The CDR3 length is 15 residues. V was pared by 5 bases and J by 3 bases, with 5 bases of the junction left unmatched. This CDR3 is CASSQSGGGTDTQYF. The CDR3 nucleotides read TGTGCCAGCAGTCAGAGCGGGGGGGGGACAGATACGCAGTATTTT.

This clone was seen a single time. J is TRBJ2-7 and V is TRBV5-1; a weak D match, TRBD2 (5 bases). Trimming took off 4 bases at V and 2 bases at J, with 16 bases between the two ends. This CDR3 is built from 15 residues. CDR1 is SGHRS, CDR2 YFSETQ, per germline. CDR3 protein: CASSVTGIKTYEQYF. DNA of the CDR3: TGCGCCAGCAGCGTCACCGGGATTAAAACCTACGAGCAGTACTTC. Variable domain in full (rest from reference TRBV5-1 and TRBJ2-7): KAGVTQTPRYLIKTRGQQVTLSCSPISGHRSVSWYQQTPGQGLQFLFEYFSETQRNKGNFPGRFSGRQFSNSRSEMNVSTLELGDSALYLCASSVTGIKTYEQYFGPGTRLTVT.